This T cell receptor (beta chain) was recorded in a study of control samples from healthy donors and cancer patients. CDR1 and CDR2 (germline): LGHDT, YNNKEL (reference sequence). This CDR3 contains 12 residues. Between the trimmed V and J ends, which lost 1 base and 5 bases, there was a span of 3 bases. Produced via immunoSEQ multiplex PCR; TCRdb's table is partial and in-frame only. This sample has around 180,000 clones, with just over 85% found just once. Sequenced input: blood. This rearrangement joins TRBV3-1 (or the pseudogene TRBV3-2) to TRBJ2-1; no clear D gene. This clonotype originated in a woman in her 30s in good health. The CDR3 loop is CASSQGDNEQFF. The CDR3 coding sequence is TGTGCCAGCAGCCAAGGGGACAATGAGCAGTTCTTC.